This T cell receptor (beta chain) was recovered during a study of Graves' ophthalmopathy and Graves' hyperthyroidism. Amplification of the TCR beta CDR3 regions used RNA transcripts (as template). RT-PCR was first run with HTBI primers, then multiplex PCR in a second round. TCRdb re-analysed the multiplex PCR reads in MiXCR, keeping a single row per CDR3 protein. This sample has approximately 540,000 distinct CDR3 sequences; 39% occur once, and the top ten carry roughly 4%. Patients were left out if they had other autoimmune diseases, uncontrolled infections, pregnancy or lactation. After removal of 6 bases from V and 1 base from J, the junction contained 9 bases not matched to a gene. The CDR3 has 17 residues.

Sequences were obtained from peripheral blood or thyroid tissue (not recorded which). The receptor was isolated from an adult man with Graves' hyperthyroidism. The chain uses TRBV12-3 or TRBV12-4 and TRBJ2-7; 13 bases align to TRBD2. CDR3 in amino acids: CASRRTSGRAGSYEQYF. The DNA of the CDR3 is TGTGCCAGCAGAAGAACTAGCGGGAGGGCCGGGTCCTACGAGCAGTACTTC.